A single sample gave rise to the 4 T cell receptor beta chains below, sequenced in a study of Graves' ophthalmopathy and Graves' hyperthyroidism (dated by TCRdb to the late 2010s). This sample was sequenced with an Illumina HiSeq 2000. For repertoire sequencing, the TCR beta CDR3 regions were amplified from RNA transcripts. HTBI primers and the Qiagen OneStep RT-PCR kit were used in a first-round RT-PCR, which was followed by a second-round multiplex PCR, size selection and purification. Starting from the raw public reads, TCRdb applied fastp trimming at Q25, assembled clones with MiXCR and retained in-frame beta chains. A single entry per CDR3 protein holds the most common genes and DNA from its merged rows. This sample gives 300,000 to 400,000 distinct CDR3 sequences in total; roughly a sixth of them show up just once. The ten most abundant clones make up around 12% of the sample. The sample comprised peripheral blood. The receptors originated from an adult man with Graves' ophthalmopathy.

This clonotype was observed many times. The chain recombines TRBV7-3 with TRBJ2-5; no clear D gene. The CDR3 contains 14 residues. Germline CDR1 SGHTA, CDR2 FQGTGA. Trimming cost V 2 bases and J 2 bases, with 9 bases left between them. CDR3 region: CASSLGHRQETQYF. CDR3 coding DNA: TGTGCCAGCAGCTTAGGCCACAGACAAGAGACCCAGTACTTC.

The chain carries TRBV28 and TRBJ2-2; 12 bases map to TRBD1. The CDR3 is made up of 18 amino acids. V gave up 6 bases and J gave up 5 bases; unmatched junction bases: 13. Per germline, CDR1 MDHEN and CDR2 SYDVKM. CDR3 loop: CASSFPPGQGAPTGELFF. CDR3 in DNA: TGTGCCAGCAGCTTTCCCCCGGGACAGGGGGCCCCGACCGGGGAGCTGTTTTTT.

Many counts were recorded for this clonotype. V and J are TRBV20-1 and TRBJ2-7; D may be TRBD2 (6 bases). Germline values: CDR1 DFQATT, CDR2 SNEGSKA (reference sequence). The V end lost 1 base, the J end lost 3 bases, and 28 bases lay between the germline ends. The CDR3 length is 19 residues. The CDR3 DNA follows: TGCAGTGCTAGAGGGGTGACTAGGACCGTTTGGATGGTTGACTACGAGCAGTACTTC. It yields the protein CSARGVTRTVWMVDYEQYF.

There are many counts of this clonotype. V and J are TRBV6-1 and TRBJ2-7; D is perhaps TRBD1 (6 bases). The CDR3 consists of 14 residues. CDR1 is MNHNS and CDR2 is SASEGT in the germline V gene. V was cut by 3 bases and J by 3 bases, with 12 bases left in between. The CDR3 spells CASSETGEGYEQYF. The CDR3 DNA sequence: TGTGCCAGCAGTGAGACAGGAGAAGGCTACGAGCAGTACTTC.